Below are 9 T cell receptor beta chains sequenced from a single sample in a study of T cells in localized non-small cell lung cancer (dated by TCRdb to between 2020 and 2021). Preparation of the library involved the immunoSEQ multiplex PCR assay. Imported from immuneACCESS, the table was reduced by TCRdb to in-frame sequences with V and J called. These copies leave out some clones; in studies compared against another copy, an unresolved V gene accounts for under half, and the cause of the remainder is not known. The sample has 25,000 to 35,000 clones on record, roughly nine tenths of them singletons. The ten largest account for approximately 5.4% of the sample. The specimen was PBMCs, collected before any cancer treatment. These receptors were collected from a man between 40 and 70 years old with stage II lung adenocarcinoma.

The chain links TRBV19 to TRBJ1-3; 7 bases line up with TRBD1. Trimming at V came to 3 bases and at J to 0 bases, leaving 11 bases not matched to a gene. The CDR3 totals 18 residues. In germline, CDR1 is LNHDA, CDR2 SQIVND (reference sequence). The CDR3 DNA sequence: TGTGCCAGTAGTATCAGGGGTACAGGGGCGAGCTCTGGAAACACCATATATTTT. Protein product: CASSIRGTGASSGNTIYF. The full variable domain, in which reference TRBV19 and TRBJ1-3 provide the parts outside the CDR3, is DGGITQSPKYLFRKEGQNVTLSCEQNLNHDAMYWYRQDPGQGLRLIYYSQIVNDFQKGDIAEGYSVSREKKESFPLTVTSAQKNPTAFYLCASSIRGTGASSGNTIYFGEGSWLTVV.

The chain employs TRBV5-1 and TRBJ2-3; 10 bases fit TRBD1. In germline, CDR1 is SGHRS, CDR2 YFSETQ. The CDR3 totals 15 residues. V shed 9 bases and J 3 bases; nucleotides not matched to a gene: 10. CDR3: CATSGGQGGTDTQYF. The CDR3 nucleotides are TGCGCCACCTCCGGAGGACAGGGGGGTACAGATACGCAGTATTTT.

DNA for the CDR3: TGTGCCAGCAGTGCAGAAGGACAGACACCCTGGGACATTCAGTACTTC. Protein product: CASSAEGQTPWDIQYF. This chain uses TRBV6-1 with TRBJ2-4; D is perhaps TRBD1 (6 bases). Germline-derived CDR1 and CDR2 are MNHNS and SASEGT. V gave up 4 bases and J gave up 8 bases, with 21 bases separating them. CDR3 length: 16 amino acids.

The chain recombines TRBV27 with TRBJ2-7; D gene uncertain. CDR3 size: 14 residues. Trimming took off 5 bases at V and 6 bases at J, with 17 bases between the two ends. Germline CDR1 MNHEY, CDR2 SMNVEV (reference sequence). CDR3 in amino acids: CASSPSVVMSEQYF. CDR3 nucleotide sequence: TGTGCCAGCAGTCCTTCAGTGGTAATGAGCGAGCAGTACTTC.

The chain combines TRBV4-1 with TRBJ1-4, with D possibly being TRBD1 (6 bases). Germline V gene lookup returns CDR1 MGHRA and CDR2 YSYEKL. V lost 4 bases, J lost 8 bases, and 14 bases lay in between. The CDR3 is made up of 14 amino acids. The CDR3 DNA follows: TGCGCCAGCAGCCTCGGAGGGGGATACGAAAAACTGTTTTTT. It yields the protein CASSLGGGYEKLFF.

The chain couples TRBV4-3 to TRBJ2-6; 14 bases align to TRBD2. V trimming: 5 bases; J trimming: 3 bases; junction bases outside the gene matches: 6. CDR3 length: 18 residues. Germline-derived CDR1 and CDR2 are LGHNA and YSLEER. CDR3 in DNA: TGCGCCAGCAGCGCCCGACTAGCGGGAGGGTATGGGGCCAACGTCCTGACTTTC. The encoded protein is CASSARLAGGYGANVLTF.

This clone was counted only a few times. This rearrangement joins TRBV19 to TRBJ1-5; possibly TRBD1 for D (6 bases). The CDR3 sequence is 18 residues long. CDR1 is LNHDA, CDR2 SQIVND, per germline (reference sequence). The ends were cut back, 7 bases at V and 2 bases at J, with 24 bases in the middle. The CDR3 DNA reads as TGTGCCAGTACCCCCTTTGTGGGGGGCTCTGCTGGCAATCAGCCCCAGCATTTT. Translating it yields CASTPFVGGSAGNQPQHF.

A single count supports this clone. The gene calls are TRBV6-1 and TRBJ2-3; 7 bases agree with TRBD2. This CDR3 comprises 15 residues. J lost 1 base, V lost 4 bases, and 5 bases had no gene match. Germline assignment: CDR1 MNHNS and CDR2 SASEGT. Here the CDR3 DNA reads TGTGCCAGCAGTGTGGCGAGCGGGGGCACAGATACGCAGTATTTT. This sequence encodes CASSVASGGTDTQYF.

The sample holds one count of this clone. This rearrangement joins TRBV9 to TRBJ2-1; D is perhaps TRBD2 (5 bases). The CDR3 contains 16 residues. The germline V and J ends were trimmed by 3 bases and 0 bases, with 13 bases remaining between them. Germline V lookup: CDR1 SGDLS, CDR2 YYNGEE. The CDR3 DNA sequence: TGTGCCAGCAGCGACCTCCGCAGCGGCTCCTACAATGAGCAGTTCTTC. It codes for CASSDLRSGSYNEQFF.